This entry features one T cell receptor (beta chain) sequence. This clonotype showed up just a few times. Its antigen is unknown. It has no much larger one-base neighbor in the sample; base qualities were not kept. The sample comes from a study of molecular identifiers for immune sequencing clone quantification (dated by TCRdb to the late 2010s). For the study in its entirety: For a replicate experiment, RNA from around 20,000 or 100,000 naive CD8 T cells was divided into five aliquots, of which four were sequenced. This methods study used CD8 T cells to benchmark TCR RNA copy counting and molecular-identifier clustering-based TCR repertoire sequencing (MIDCIRS). Broader findings and caveats from the paper: Spiked-in Jurkat TCR RNA (10 copies' worth), which is not part of the donor repertoire, was contained in the naive libraries. In CMV-specific effector cells, clones with more than 20 RNA copies contained over 99% of molecules, whereas in naive cells such clones contained under 1% of molecules. Without barcode sub-clustering, chimeric consensus sequences inflated TCR diversity; chimeras reached as high as 47%. The sizes of highly expanded clones could end up underestimated when identical TCR molecules share a barcode. Spiked-in Jurkat TCR RNA equal to a single cell's worth was reported to be detectable even within one million naive CD8 T cells. Modeling gave about 3.2 recovered TCR RNA copies per cell versus 8 to 10 by digital PCR, implying about 30% capture efficiency.

Libraries of naive CD8 T cells were generated from roughly 18,000 to 920,000 sorted cells, with 10%, 30% or 50% of the purified RNA used. On a BD FACSAria II, naive CD8 T cells were FACS-sorted as CD8+CD4-CCR7+CD45RA+ and collected into RLT Plus buffer. Around 10 TCR copies' worth of Jurkat RNA were spiked into about 19,000-1,100,000 naive CD8 T cell samples to test detection sensitivity. Enrichment of CD8 T cells was done with RosetteSep CD8+ T Cell Enrichment Cocktail plus Ficoll-Paque, and ACK red cell lysis came afterward. Preparation of the library involved PCR. This sample was sequenced with a NextSeq 500. Bulk TCR libraries were made following a previously described method, with the TCR primers given in Table S5. Purification of total RNA was performed with the Qiagen AllPrep DNA/RNA kit. Before analysis, reads from multiple sequencing runs of the same library were pooled. The published analysis was carried out like this. Reads were retained only if the reads had an exact TCR constant sequence, and the retained reads were trimmed to 150 nt and grouped according to their 12-nt molecular barcodes. Reads in each barcode group were sub-clustered using a 15% Levenshtein threshold, and a quality-weighted consensus sequence was built for each RNA molecule. Non-functional sequences were filtered out, along with any lower-count sequence sitting one edit away from another sequence. Based on a fit of two negative binomial distributions, barcode sub-clusters having less than 20% of the maximum read count were discarded. The public reads were run again by TCRdb, first through fastp at Q25 and then through MiXCR, and only productive beta chains were kept. Entries that share a CDR3 protein sequence are merged under the most common genes and DNA. The V and J calls were determined by TCRdb, not by the authors. This sample is represented by about 510,000 distinct CDR3 sequences; about a quarter of them were singletons. Under 0.8% of the sample is in the top ten clones.

The clonotype originates from a human donor in good health. Some libraries in this study had Jurkat cell RNA spiked in. Material for sequencing was naive CD8+ T cells from blood, with Jurkat cell RNA spiked in. Reading the label with the study, this specimen's cell subset or site is: FACS-sorted CD8+CD4-CCR7+CD45RA+ naive T cells.

CDR3 reads: CASSRSSYGYTF. Read as DNA, the sequence is TGTGCCAGTAGTAGGTCCAGCTATGGCTACACCTTC. This sequence uses TRBV19 and TRBJ1-2, with no confidently assigned D gene. CDR1 and CDR2 (LNHDA, SQIVND) derive from the germline V gene (reference sequence). Inclusive of the bounding cysteine and phenylalanine, the CDR3 is 12 residues long. The sequence is cut down to CDR3 DNA, 36 bases in frame from base 1. V loses 4 bases of germline sequence and J loses 4 bases, and the interval between the two ends is 7 bases. The CDR3, completed at both ends by the reference TRBV19 and TRBJ1-2 genes, gives the full variable domain DGGITQSPKYLFRKEGQNVTLSCEQNLNHDAMYWYRQDPGQGLRLIYYSQIVNDFQKGDIAEGYSVSREKKESFPLTVTSAQKNPTAFYLCASSRSSYGYTFGSGTRLTVV.